This passage covers 14 T cell receptor beta chains from one sample sequenced in a study of T cell clonality in common variable immunodeficiency. Here immunoSEQ multiplex PCR was the method, and the copy in TCRdb shows in-frame clones only, minus some. Singletons are absent from the sample, which has about 35,000 clones. Sequencing used peripheral blood mononuclear cells. These receptors were collected from a person aged 18 to 70 in good health.

This clone was seen at least ten times. This chain's CDR3 is CASSSSRGGSEQYF. CDR3 bases read: TGCGCCAGCAGCTCAAGTAGAGGGGGCTCCGAG. The chain links TRBV5-1 to TRBJ2-7; 7 bases agree with TRBD1. The CDR3 is cut off 3 residues early in the read; its end comes from the germline J gene. From germline, CDR1 is SGHRS and CDR2 YFSETQ. V gave up 3 bases and J gave up 6 bases; unmatched junction bases: 9. This CDR3 has 14 residues.

This clone was observed at least ten times. With the read ending 3 residues before the CDR3 end, the germline J gene is used to fill in that end. The sample carries other DNA sequences with the same CDR3. The rearrangement uses TRBV19 and TRBJ2-1; 10 bases agree with TRBD2. This CDR3 has 19 residues. The ends lost 6 bases at V and 6 bases at J; junction bases unmatched: 20. Germline CDR1 LNHDA, CDR2 SQIVND (reference sequence). The CDR3 DNA, read in part, is TGTGCCAGTAGCACCGTGTATGCCGCGACTAGCGGGCCGGGCAATGAG. Amino acid sequence: CASSTVYAATSGPGNE. The full CDR3 protein is CASSTVYAATSGPGNEQFF.

This clone appeared many times. The read halts 3 residues ahead of the CDR3 end, with the missing end drawn from the germline J gene. This chain joins TRBV19 and TRBJ2-1, with TRBD2 as a possible D gene (6 bases). CDR1 and CDR2 (germline): LNHDA, SQIVND (reference sequence). Between the trimmed V and J ends, which lost 7 bases and 0 bases, there was a span of 19 bases. There are 17 residues in the CDR3. The CDR3 sequence: CASTSRTGRGSYNEQFF. The sequenced part of the CDR3 DNA is TGTGCCAGTACCTCTAGGACGGGGCGGGGCTCCTACAATGAG.

This clone occurred many times. The CDR3 goes on 3 residues after the read ends, and that part is filled in from the germline J gene. The gene calls are TRBV6-1 and TRBJ2-5; D remains unclear. This CDR3 has 13 amino acids. CDR1 and CDR2 from the germline V gene are MNHNS and SASEGT. Deletions cut 2 bases from V and 2 bases from J, with 6 bases between. The chain's CDR3 is CASSERQQETQYF. The sequenced CDR3 bases are TGTGCCAGCAGTGAACGCCAGCAAGAGACC.

There are many counts of this clone. The CDR3 end is not reached by the read, which stops 3 residues before it; the germline J gene fills it in. This rearrangement joins TRBV5-1 to TRBJ2-5, with TRBD1 identical over 7 bases. This CDR3 has 14 residues. V lost 0 bases to trimming and J lost 2 bases; unmatched junction nucleotides: 1. Germline-derived CDR1 and CDR2 are SGHRS and YFSETQ. CDR3 amino acids: CASSLARGQETQYF. The part of the CDR3 DNA that was read is TGCGCCAGCAGCTTGGCCAGGGGGCAAGAGACC.

This clone has more than one count but fewer than ten. The DNA ends 3 residues before the CDR3 does, and the rest of the CDR3 is filled in from the germline J gene. The chain couples TRBV29-1 to TRBJ2-7; 9 bases map to TRBD2. Germline V CDR1 and CDR2: SQVTM, ANQGSEA. V lost 1 base to trimming and J lost 1 base; unmatched junction nucleotides: 5. The CDR3 is 15 amino acids. The CDR3 DNA, read in part, is TGCAGCGTTGAAGCTTGGCTAGCGGGATCCTACGAG. This translates into CSVEAWLAGSYE. The CDR3, in full, reads CSVEAWLAGSYEQYF.

This clone has at least ten counts. The CDR3 end falls 3 residues outside the read, so it is completed with the germline J gene. The chain combines TRBV2 with TRBJ1-5, with a possible D match to TRBD1 (6 bases). The CDR3 contains 13 residues. Looked up from germline, CDR1 is SNHLY and CDR2 is FYNNEI. V gave up 6 bases and J gave up 4 bases, with 10 bases separating them. Incomplete CDR3 DNA: TGTGCCAGCAGACGACAGGTTAATCAGCCC. This sequence encodes CASRRQVNQP. The full CDR3 protein reads CASRRQVNQPQHF.

This clone was counted at least ten times. The read gets to within 3 residues of the CDR3 end, and the germline J gene fills in the rest. The rearrangement links TRBV18 to TRBJ1-5; 10 nucleotides align to TRBD1. With 2 bases clipped from V and 5 bases from J, the junction kept 0 bases outside the gene matches. The CDR3 has 14 residues. Germline CDR1 and CDR2: KGHSH and LQKENI. CDR3 amino acids: CASSPGTGDQPQHF. Incomplete CDR3 DNA: TGTGCCAGCTCACCAGGGACAGGGGATCAGCCC.

This clone was counted ten times or more. The CDR3 goes on 3 residues after the read ends, and that part is filled in from the germline J gene. The chain couples TRBV18 to TRBJ1-3; D gene unclear. V was shortened by 5 bases and J by 6 bases, with 11 bases between the two germline ends. The V gene's germline CDR1 is KGHSH and CDR2 LQKENI. The CDR3 totals 13 residues. The CDR3 is CASSDTQANTIYF. The CDR3 bases that were read are TGTGCCAGCTCAGATACTCAGGCAAACACC.

This clone appeared many times. The read finishes 3 residues shy of the CDR3 end, and the germline J gene is used to complete it. The chain uses TRBV6-1 and TRBJ1-1; possible D gene TRBD1, 5 bases. V lost 2 bases, J lost 7 bases, and 14 bases lay in between. CDR3 length equals 14 residues. CDR1 and CDR2 from the germline V gene are MNHNS and SASEGT. CDR3 region: CASSELSSGLEAFF. Partial CDR3 DNA: TGTGCCAGCAGTGAATTATCTTCAGGGCTTGAA.

At least ten counts were recorded for this clone. The read gets to within 3 residues of the CDR3 end, and the germline J gene fills in the rest. The rearrangement links TRBV11-3 to TRBJ2-1; 7 bases match TRBD1. Per germline, CDR1 SGHNT and CDR2 YENEEA. CDR3 length equals 15 residues. V trimming: 5 bases; J trimming: 4 bases; junction bases outside the gene matches: 8. CDR3 region: CASSRTGDVYNEQFF. The covered CDR3 bases are TGTGCCAGCAGCCGCACAGGGGACGTATACAATGAG.

This clone was counted between two and nine times. The missing CDR3 end, 3 residues past where the read stops, is filled in from the germline J gene. This sequence joins TRBV7-9 and TRBJ1-2; 9 bases map to TRBD1. CDR1 is SEHNR and CDR2 is FQNEAQ in the germline V gene (reference sequence). The trim removed 3 bases at V and 7 bases at J, leaving 9 bases unmatched. This CDR3 contains 15 residues. The CDR3 region is CASSFTGGAVSGYTF. Incomplete CDR3 DNA: TGTGCCAGCAGCTTTACAGGGGGCGCGGTTTCTGGC.

This clone has ten or more counts. The CDR3 end is not reached by the read, which stops 3 residues before it; the germline J gene fills it in. This sequence joins TRBV12-3 or TRBV12-4 and TRBJ1-5; 8 nucleotides align to TRBD1. J gave up 5 bases and V 7 bases, and 7 bases lay outside the gene matches. The CDR3 length is 14 residues. The part of the CDR3 DNA that was read is TGTGCCAGCAAAAACAACAGGGGGGATCAGCCC. It encodes CASKNNRGDQP. In full, the CDR3 is CASKNNRGDQPQHF.

To note about this clone: The read ends 3 residues before the CDR3 terminus; that terminus is restored from the germline J gene. The V call is TRBV5-6, the J call TRBJ2-4; D may be TRBD2 (7 bases). Germline V gene sequence: CDR1 SGHDT, CDR2 YYEEEE. The length of the CDR3 is 15 residues. CDR3 loop: CASSPSPGGTYGQYF. The CDR3 bases that were read are TGTGCCAGCAGCCCCTCCCCGGGGGGCACATATGGT.